The 9 T cell receptor beta chains listed next were all sequenced from one sample in a study of shared clonotypes between healthy human individuals (dated by TCRdb to 2019 to 2021). Library preparation was by the immunoSEQ multiplex PCR assay. TCRdb took over this immuneACCESS table, retaining in-frame rearrangements with V and J assigned. Such tables are incomplete; in checked studies, under half of the missing clones stem from an unresolved V gene, and the remainder is unexplained. Counted in this sample were about 820,000 clones; about 91% of them appeared once. 24% of the sample is taken by the ten largest. CD8 naive samples were CD45RO-negative cells positively selected for CCR7, giving a CD45RA+CCR7+ population that excluded TemRA cells. Sequencing used naive CD8+ T cells sorted from blood. The cell subset or site label here, explained by the study, means: CD45RA+CCR7+. These receptors came from a man aged 25-45 years in good health.

The chain joins TRBV28 to TRBJ2-7; D remains unclear. Germline lookup yields CDR1 MDHEN and CDR2 SYDVKM. Trimming removed 6 bases from V and 6 bases from J, with 18 bases in between. The CDR3 is 14 residues long. CDR3 sequence reads: CASRSWAGLGEQYF. CDR3 DNA: TGTGCCAGCAGATCCTGGGCAGGTTTAGGCGAGCAGTACTTC.

V and J are TRBV19 and TRBJ2-7, with D perhaps TRBD1 (6 bases). The CDR3 has 16 residues. Germline V gene lookup returns CDR1 LNHDA and CDR2 SQIVND (reference sequence). V lost 3 bases, J lost 2 bases, and 17 bases lay in between. The CDR3 bases are TGTGCCAGTAGTATGAGAGGGACACAAACAACCTACGAGCAGTACTTC. Its protein is CASSMRGTQTTYEQYF.

This clone was seen many times. The chain links TRBV7-7 to TRBJ2-3; the D is unclear. Germline lookup yields CDR1 SSHAT and CDR2 FNYEAQ (reference sequence). The CDR3 consists of 13 residues. Deletions cut 3 bases from V and 4 bases from J, with 8 bases between. Written as DNA, the CDR3 is TGTGCCAGCAGCTTCGAAGCAGCAGATACGCAGTATTTT. It specifies CASSFEAADTQYF.

The chain combines TRBV27 with TRBJ2-2; D may match TRBD1 or TRBD2 (5 bases each). V was trimmed by 2 bases and J by 7 bases, leaving 17 bases between them. The germline CDR1 and CDR2 sequences are MNHEY and SMNVEV (reference sequence). The CDR3 consists of 16 residues. CDR3 protein: CASSLRGAVGVGELFF. The CDR3 DNA sequence: TGTGCCAGCAGTTTACGGGGCGCGGTAGGAGTCGGGGAGCTGTTTTTT.

The V and J genes are TRBV4-3 and TRBJ2-7, with 12 bases fitting TRBD2. CDR1 is LGHNA, CDR2 YSLEER, per germline. V was clipped by 0 bases and J by 2 bases; unmatched bases: 5. This CDR3 has 17 amino acids. In DNA, the CDR3 is TGCGCCAGCAGCCAAGAGGCTAGCGGGAGGGCTGCCTACGAGCAGTACTTC. Residues: CASSQEASGRAAYEQYF.

J is TRBJ1-1 and V is TRBV9; D is unresolved. Between the trimmed V and J ends, which lost 4 bases and 3 bases, there was a span of 16 bases. The germline V gene encodes CDR1 SGDLS and CDR2 YYNGEE. This CDR3 is built from 15 residues. CDR3: CASSPIPVVDTEAFF. In nucleotides, the CDR3 is TGTGCCAGCAGCCCAATCCCCGTAGTTGACACTGAAGCTTTCTTT. Full variable domain (missing parts from reference TRBV9 and TRBJ1-1): DSGVTQTPKHLITATGQRVTLRCSPRSGDLSVYWYQQSLDQGLQFLIQYYNGEERAKGNILERFSAQQFPDLHSELNLSSLELGDSALYFCASSPIPVVDTEAFFGQGTRLTVV.

Turning to this clone: This sample includes further DNA sequences coding for the same CDR3. The chain combines TRBV9 with TRBJ1-3; TRBD1 might be the D (5 bases). Germline CDR1 reads SGDLS; CDR2 reads YYNGEE. The CDR3 is 15 amino acids. With 0 bases removed from V and 0 bases from J, the gap between germline ends came to 7 bases. The CDR3 reads CASSVEGLSGNTIYF. The CDR3 bases are TGTGCCAGCAGCGTAGAGGGACTCTCTGGAAACACCATATATTTT.

J is TRBJ2-1 and V is TRBV7-3; unclear D gene. Germline CDR1 is SGHTA and CDR2 is FQGTGA. CDR3 length: 16 residues. V was trimmed by 5 bases and J by 8 bases, leaving 22 bases between them. The CDR3 is CASSPGHNRAVHEQFF. CDR3 DNA sequence: TGTGCCAGCAGCCCTGGGCATAATCGGGCCGTGCATGAGCAGTTCTTC.

The rearrangement joins TRBV2 to TRBJ2-1, with a weak D call TRBD2 (6 bases). Germline lookup yields CDR1 SNHLY and CDR2 FYNNEI. V lost 1 base, J lost 6 bases, and 16 bases lay in between. There are 16 residues in the CDR3. DNA for the CDR3: TGTGCCAGCAGTGAAGGGTCGCCGGGACTTCCCAATGAGCAGTTCTTC. It is translated as CASSEGSPGLPNEQFF.